Below, 20 T cell receptor beta chains from the same sample are listed, as sequenced in a study of shared clonotypes between healthy human individuals. Method: immunoSEQ multiplex PCR; TCRdb's copy keeps in-frame clones and lacks some. The repertoire has about 480,000 clones, 60% to 80% of them found once; the top ten carry approximately 12%. Sequenced sample: PBMCs. These receptor sequences come from a woman in her 40s in good health. Some clones in this sample may be carry-over from other donors' samples.

The chain recombines TRBV15 with TRBJ1-1, with 8 bases matching TRBD1. Trimming removed 1 base from V and 7 bases from J; junction bases left unmatched: 8. CDR3 length: 15 amino acids. Germline assignment: CDR1 LNHNV and CDR2 YYDKDF (reference sequence). The CDR3 protein is CATSRGDRGRGEAFF. The CDR3 nucleotides read TGTGCCACCAGCAGAGGAGACAGGGGTCGGGGTGAAGCTTTCTTT.

This clone was seen a single time. The V and J genes are TRBV27 and TRBJ2-5; possibly TRBD1 for D (5 bases). Germline V lookup: CDR1 MNHEY, CDR2 SMNVEV (reference sequence). V was clipped by 4 bases and J by 5 bases, with 17 bases between them. The CDR3 sequence is 15 residues long. The CDR3 DNA reads as TGTGCCAGCAGTTCCCACGGGCCTGGGGCGGAGACCCAGTACTTC. Its protein is CASSSHGPGAETQYF.

The chain uses TRBV7-2 and TRBJ2-7; 7 bases map to TRBD1. The CDR3 is made up of 14 amino acids. CDR1 SGHTA and CDR2 FQGNSA come from the germline V gene. Trimming took 5 bases from V and 4 from J; bases not matched to a gene: 8. The CDR3 DNA reads as TGTGCCAGCAGCGAGGGACAGAAACGATACGAGCAGTACTTC. It yields the protein CASSEGQKRYEQYF.

The chain links TRBV28 to TRBJ2-2; D remains unclear. The CDR3 consists of 16 residues. From germline, CDR1 is MDHEN and CDR2 SYDVKM. Trimming removed 5 bases from V and 6 bases from J, with 19 bases in between. DNA for the CDR3: TGTGCCAGCAGTCCGGCCGGCGGCTTAAGGTCCGGGGAGCTGTTTTTT. Its protein product is CASSPAGGLRSGELFF.

The rearrangement joins TRBV27 to TRBJ2-7; D remains unclear. Germline V gene data show CDR1 as MNHEY and CDR2 as SMNVEV (reference sequence). Deletions cut 2 bases from V and 4 bases from J, with 15 bases between. The CDR3 sequence is 15 residues long. In DNA, the CDR3 is TGTGCCAGCAGTTTAAAGTTGGGTGAAAGGTACGAGCAGTACTTC. Translation gives CASSLKLGERYEQYF.

The chain combines TRBV28 with TRBJ2-1; perhaps TRBD2 as D (5 bases). Between the trimmed V and J ends, which lost 3 bases and 1 base, there was a span of 19 bases. This CDR3 is 18 amino acids long. Germline assignment: CDR1 MDHEN and CDR2 SYDVKM. CDR3 in amino acids: CASSFSGSTLRSYNEQFF. CDR3 DNA sequence: TGTGCCAGCAGTTTTAGTGGGAGTACACTTAGATCCTACAATGAGCAGTTCTTC.

The V and J genes are TRBV29-1 and TRBJ2-1; 8 nucleotides agree with TRBD2. This CDR3 has 16 amino acids. Germline assignment: CDR1 SQVTM and CDR2 ANQGSEA. Germline trimming cut 7 bases from V and 6 bases from J; bases unmatched to any gene: 17. This CDR3 reads CSAAGVKAGDSNEQFF. Written as DNA, the CDR3 is TGCAGCGCCGCTGGGGTGAAAGCGGGAGATAGCAATGAGCAGTTCTTC.

The gene calls are TRBV2 and TRBJ2-7; D is uncertain. This CDR3 is built from 13 residues. CDR1 is SNHLY and CDR2 is FYNNEI in the germline V gene. V lost 7 bases and J 0 bases, leaving 10 bases between the germline ends. The CDR3 loop is CASNIRSSYEQYF. The CDR3 region has the DNA TGTGCCAGCAACATCAGGAGCTCCTACGAGCAGTACTTC.

The table lists this clone with many counts. V and J are TRBV6-5 and TRBJ2-7; the D gene could be TRBD1 or TRBD2 (5 bases each). The CDR3 sequence is 13 residues long. Trimming cost V 4 bases and J 8 bases, with 15 bases left between them. In germline, CDR1 is MNHEY, CDR2 SVGAGI. The CDR3: CASSSGPNHKQYF. CDR3 DNA sequence: TGTGCCAGCAGTTCGGGACCTAACCATAAGCAGTACTTC.

The chain combines TRBV5-1 with TRBJ2-7; 10 bases match TRBD2. The CDR3 length is 18 residues. Losses at the gene ends were 1 base for V and 7 bases for J; bases not matched to a gene: 17. The germline V gene has CDR1 SGHRS and CDR2 YFSETQ. The CDR3 sequence is CASSLSPDSLAGVGEQYF. DNA for the CDR3: TGCGCCAGCAGCTTGTCCCCTGACTCGCTAGCGGGAGTGGGTGAGCAGTACTTC.

This clone was seen a few times. CDR3 protein: CASGWYNGYTF. In DNA, the CDR3 is TGTGCCAGCGGCTGGTACAATGGCTACACCTTC. The chain is built from TRBV28 and TRBJ1-2; no firm D call. V was shortened by 8 bases and J by 6 bases, with 10 bases between the two germline ends. Germline V gives CDR1 MDHEN, CDR2 SYDVKM. CDR3 length equals 11 residues.

The V call is TRBV5-1, the J call TRBJ2-7, with no clear D. From germline, CDR1 is SGHRS and CDR2 YFSETQ. CDR3 size: 11 residues. Trimming left V 0 bases short and J 6 bases short, with 4 bases between. CDR3 in amino acids: CASSLVGEQYF. The CDR3 region has the DNA TGCGCCAGCAGCTTGGTAGGCGAGCAGTACTTC.

J is TRBJ2-7 and V is TRBV15, with D perhaps TRBD1 or TRBD2 (5 bases each). V was shortened by 3 bases and J by 7 bases, with 22 bases between the two germline ends. The CDR3 is 16 amino acids. The germline V gene encodes CDR1 LNHNV and CDR2 YYDKDF (reference sequence). In nucleotides, the CDR3 is TGTGCCACCAGCAGGGATCCGCCGGGGCAGGGACGGGAGCAGTACTTC. Translating gives CATSRDPPGQGREQYF.

This chain links TRBV4-3 with TRBJ2-1, with D perhaps TRBD2 (5 bases). The V gene lost 1 base and the J gene lost 8 bases, with 9 bases spanning the gap. CDR1 and CDR2 (germline): LGHNA, YSLEER. There are 13 residues in the CDR3. The CDR3 DNA follows: TGCGCCAGCAGCCAAGGTGAGGGCTATGAGCAGTTCTTC. Protein product: CASSQGEGYEQFF.

The rearrangement uses TRBV18 and TRBJ1-2; 8 bases map to TRBD1. The CDR3 extends over 13 amino acids. V shed 6 bases and J 4 bases; nucleotides not matched to a gene: 4. The V gene's germline CDR1 is KGHSH and CDR2 LQKENI. CDR3 sequence reads: CASSPDRVYGYTF. CDR3 coding DNA: TGTGCCAGCTCCCCGGACAGGGTCTATGGCTACACCTTC.

This sequence joins TRBV12-5 and TRBJ2-7, with D unclear. The germline V gene has CDR1 LGHNT and CDR2 FRNRAP. V lost 6 bases and J 12 bases, leaving 15 bases between the germline ends. The CDR3 consists of 11 residues. In nucleotides, the CDR3 is TGTGCTAGTGGCGGCCCTAACCGTGGGTACTTC. The encoded protein is CASGGPNRGYF.

The chain employs TRBV29-1 and TRBJ2-3; D assignment may be TRBD1 or TRBD2 (6 bases each). This CDR3 is built from 13 residues. Looked up from germline, CDR1 is SQVTM and CDR2 is ANQGSEA. The CDR3 reads CTTVRRGADTQYF. In nucleotides, the CDR3 is TGCACTACTGTACGGAGGGGGGCAGATACGCAGTATTTT.

This clone was picked up one time. The V and J genes are TRBV6-4 and TRBJ2-2, with 11 nucleotides matching TRBD2. After removal of 3 bases from V and 7 bases from J, the junction contained 4 bases not matched to a gene. The length of the CDR3 is 15 residues. Germline assignment: CDR1 MRHNA and CDR2 SNTAGT. Here the CDR3 reads CASSELAGEDGELFF. Here the CDR3 DNA reads TGTGCCAGCAGTGAACTAGCGGGAGAAGACGGGGAGCTGTTTTTT.

V and J are TRBV10-1 and TRBJ1-5, with D hard to call. The CDR3 is 18 amino acids. Germline V gene sequence: CDR1 WNHNN, CDR2 SYGVQD (reference sequence). Trimming took 2 bases from V and 0 from J, leaving 17 bases between them. Here the CDR3 reads CASSERRVGWDSNQPQHF. The CDR3 coding sequence is TGCGCCAGCAGTGAGCGGCGGGTGGGTTGGGATAGCAATCAGCCCCAGCATTTT.

The chain recombines TRBV5-5 with TRBJ1-2; 7 bases match TRBD1. V dropped 4 bases and J dropped 4; count of bases not matched to a gene: 4. CDR1 is SGHKS, CDR2 YYEKEE, per germline (reference sequence). The CDR3 sequence is 13 residues long. CDR3 region: CASSGGTVYGYTF. Here the CDR3 DNA reads TGTGCCAGCAGCGGGGGGACAGTCTATGGCTACACCTTC. Based on the CDR3 plus reference TRBV5-5 and TRBJ1-2, the full variable domain is DAGVTQSPTHLIKTRGQQVTLRCSPISGHKSVSWYQQVLGQGPQFIFQYYEKEERGRGNFPDRFSARQFPNYSSELNVNALLLGDSALYLCASSGGTVYGYTFGSGTRLTVV.